The 14 T cell receptor beta chains given below trace back to one sample, sequenced in a study of post-analysis software for immune sequencing data. Study conclusions and caveats: When patients were compared with controls, four to six TRBV segments were more frequent, TRBV5-6, TRBV5-1 and TRBV20-1 among them.

Each TCR beta cDNA library carried unique molecular identifiers. TCRdb independently ran MiXCR on the PCR reads; one entry per CDR3 protein. The sample holds hundreds of thousands of distinct CDR3 sequences, more than 50% seen once. Their specific antigens are unknown. Specimen: blood. Receptors originate from a girl between 2 and 10 years old with multiple sclerosis.

The rearrangement uses TRBV10-3 and TRBJ2-1; 8 nucleotides agree with TRBD2. Germline V lookup: CDR1 ENHRY, CDR2 SYGVKD. After removal of 3 bases from V and 0 bases from J, the junction contained 4 bases not matched to a gene. The CDR3 is made up of 16 amino acids. The CDR3 DNA reads TGTGCCATCAGTGATCCGGGACTAGTCTCCTACAATGAGCAGTTCTTC. Amino acid sequence: CAISDPGLVSYNEQFF.

The sample holds a few counts of this clonotype. V and J are TRBV6-1 and TRBJ2-7, with D perhaps assigned TRBD1 or TRBD2 (5 bases each). CDR3 length equals 13 residues. Germline CDR1 and CDR2: MNHNS and SASEGT. The V end was cut by 10 bases, the J end by 4 bases, with 17 bases between. This CDR3 reads CATGRASGYEQYF. The CDR3 DNA follows: TGTGCCACAGGGCGGGCCAGTGGGTACGAGCAGTACTTC.

The chain carries TRBV4-1 and TRBJ1-2; D remains ambiguous. The ends were cut back, 4 bases at V and 6 bases at J, with 15 bases in the middle. This CDR3 spans 14 amino acids. Germline V gives CDR1 MGHRA, CDR2 YSYEKL. The CDR3 protein is CASSRSLSGDGYTF. CDR3 nucleotide sequence: TGCGCCAGCAGCCGATCCCTCTCCGGGGATGGCTACACCTTC.

The count of this clonotype is one. This chain connects TRBV29-1 to TRBJ1-2; D is unresolved. Germline CDR1 reads SQVTM; CDR2 reads ANQGSEA. This CDR3 is built from 13 residues. Between the trimmed V and J ends, which lost 6 bases and 8 bases, there was a span of 19 bases. The CDR3 sequence: CSVKDRGIEGYTF. The CDR3 DNA is TGCAGCGTAAAAGATCGGGGAATAGAAGGCTACACCTTC.

This clonotype was seen only once. The rearrangement uses TRBV5-6 and TRBJ2-5; the match to TRBD2 covers 11 bases. The CDR3 length is 16 residues. The ends lost 5 bases at V and 5 bases at J; junction bases unmatched: 11. The germline V gene has CDR1 SGHDT and CDR2 YYEEEE. Here the CDR3 reads CASRGTGTSGGETQYF. The DNA for the CDR3 is TGTGCCAGCAGGGGAACCGGGACTAGCGGTGGGGAGACCCAGTACTTC.

V is TRBV15 and J is TRBJ2-7; 10 positions match TRBD2. Trimming cost V 0 bases and J 2 bases; bases outside gene matches: 7. Germline CDR1 is LNHNV and CDR2 is YYDKDF (reference sequence). CDR3 length: 17 amino acids. The CDR3 region is CATSRDTPSGSPYEQYF. The DNA of the CDR3 is TGTGCCACCAGCAGAGATACCCCTAGCGGGAGCCCCTACGAGCAGTACTTC.

This clonotype has a handful of counts. The chain uses TRBV11-1 and TRBJ2-1; a possible D gene is TRBD1 (5 bases). The CDR3 loop spans 13 amino acids. The V gene lost 5 bases and the J gene lost 8 bases, with 13 bases spanning the gap. Germline CDR1 reads SGHAT; CDR2 reads FQDESV (reference sequence). For the CDR3, the DNA is TGTGCCAGCAGCACCCCGCCAGGGTATGAGCAGTTCTTC. It translates to CASSTPPGYEQFF.

The chain employs TRBV5-1 and TRBJ2-2; D call uncertain. The V end lost 1 base, the J end lost 2 bases, and 9 bases lay between the germline ends. There are 15 residues in the CDR3. Germline loops: CDR1 SGHRS, CDR2 YFSETQ. This CDR3 reads CASSLSPVNTGELFF. The CDR3 region has the DNA TGCGCCAGCAGCTTGAGCCCGGTTAACACCGGGGAGCTGTTTTTT.

The chain uses TRBV5-1 and TRBJ2-5, with a weak D call TRBD1 (5 bases). The CDR3 runs to 14 residues. Trimming took 4 bases from V and 5 from J, leaving 15 bases between them. From germline, CDR1 is SGHRS and CDR2 YFSETQ. CDR3 sequence: CASSEGQLGETQYF. DNA of the CDR3: TGCGCCAGCAGCGAAGGACAACTCGGGGAGACCCAGTACTTC.

This clonotype was found a few times. The CDR3 nucleotides are TGTGCCAGCAGCCGCCAGGCGGGGTATAGGGGAGATACGCAGTATTTT. Translation: CASSRQAGYRGDTQYF. V usage is TRBV27 and J usage is TRBJ2-3, with D perhaps TRBD2 (6 bases). This CDR3 is built from 16 residues. V was pared by 6 bases and J by 5 bases, with 21 bases between. Germline CDR1 reads MNHEY; CDR2 reads SMNVEV (reference sequence).

V usage is TRBV5-1 and J usage is TRBJ2-1, with TRBD2 matching over 8 bases. CDR3 length equals 14 residues. V dropped 2 bases and J dropped 8; count of bases not matched to a gene: 6. In germline, CDR1 is SGHRS, CDR2 YFSETQ. As DNA, the CDR3 is TGCGCCAGCAGCTTATCGGGACTAGTCTATGAGCAGTTCTTC. Protein product: CASSLSGLVYEQFF.

The chain carries TRBV29-1 and TRBJ1-1, with D uncertain. V gave up 2 bases and J gave up 5 bases, with 15 bases separating them. The CDR3 covers 14 residues. The V gene's germline CDR1 is SQVTM and CDR2 ANQGSEA. CDR3 residues: CSVEKSRVGTEAFF. The CDR3 nucleotides are TGCAGCGTTGAAAAGAGTCGGGTTGGGACTGAAGCTTTCTTT. The complete variable domain, with remaining parts taken from reference TRBV29-1 and TRBJ1-1, reads SAVISQKPSRDICQRGTSLTIQCQVDSQVTMMFWYRQQPGQSLTLIATANQGSEATYESGFVIDKFPISRPNLTFSTLTVSNMSPEDSSIYLCSVEKSRVGTEAFFGQGTRLTVV.

V gene TRBV6-6 combines with J gene TRBJ1-6; D might be TRBD1 (6 bases). Germline V lookup: CDR1 MNHNY, CDR2 SVGAGI (reference sequence). The CDR3 has 14 residues. V lost 2 bases, J lost 6 bases, and 8 bases lay in between. CDR3 in amino acids: CASSYEGVNSPLHF. In nucleotides, the CDR3 is TGTGCCAGCAGTTACGAGGGGGTTAATTCACCCCTCCACTTT.

This clonotype has just a few counts. V is TRBV10-3 and J is TRBJ2-5, with TRBD1 identical over 10 bases. The length of the CDR3 is 13 residues. The trim removed 8 bases at V and 2 bases at J, leaving 2 bases unmatched. CDR1 is ENHRY and CDR2 is SYGVKD in the germline V gene. CDR3 bases: TGTGCCATCCGGGACAGGGGTCAAGAGACCCAGTACTTC. Its protein product is CAIRDRGQETQYF.